What follows is one T cell receptor beta chain and its context. The target antigen is unknown. Germline assignment: CDR1 LNHDA and CDR2 SQIVND (reference sequence). The CDR3 totals 15 residues. Sequenced material consisted of expressed TCRB transcripts (all of the isolated RNA was reverse transcribed). Using immunoSEQ multiplex PCR, the repertoire was profiled, and TCRdb retains in-frame clones only, with some absent. Seen here are 60,000 to 75,000 clones, around 49% observed once, and the top ten hold roughly 0.65%. This entry comes from a study of beta chain features in type 1 diabetes. Study observations and caveats: Moderate but significant shortening of TCRB CDR3s was recorded in all four CD4+ subsets from Type 1 diabetes patients. Possible PCR preference for shorter templates applied equally to patients and controls.

Per donor, one heparinised blood draw averaged about 116 mL. The V gene is TRBV19, the J gene TRBJ2-5; perhaps TRBD2 as D (6 bases). The tail of the sequence fits TRBJ2-7 better, so the J call may be wrong. This TCR derives from a man aged 30 to 45 with type 1 diabetes. The sequenced sample was central memory CD4+ T cells from blood. The CDR3 nucleotides read TGTGCCAGTAGCGGCGGGACTCACGGGTTGAGCGAGCAGTACTTC. The encoded protein is CASSGGTHGLSEQYF.